The sequence of this TCR beta chain was determined in a study of shared clonotypes between healthy human individuals. This table comes from immunoSEQ multiplex PCR, and its TCRdb copy is limited to in-frame clones, with some not included. In the table there are roughly 700,000 clones, about 74% of which are singletons. Germline CDR1 MDHEN, CDR2 SYDVKM. J was trimmed by 3 bases and V by 4 bases; bases with no gene match: 8. The CDR3 runs 16 residues. This TCR was sampled from a woman between 25 and 40 years old in good health. The rearrangement joins TRBV28 to TRBJ1-2, with 10 bases lining up with TRBD1. The sample consisted of memory CD4+ T cells sorted from blood. Subset noted: CD45RA-negative fraction. The CDR3 region has the DNA TGTGCCAGCAGTTCATCCACGGGACAGGGGCACTATGGCTACACCTTC. It encodes CASSSSTGQGHYGYTF.